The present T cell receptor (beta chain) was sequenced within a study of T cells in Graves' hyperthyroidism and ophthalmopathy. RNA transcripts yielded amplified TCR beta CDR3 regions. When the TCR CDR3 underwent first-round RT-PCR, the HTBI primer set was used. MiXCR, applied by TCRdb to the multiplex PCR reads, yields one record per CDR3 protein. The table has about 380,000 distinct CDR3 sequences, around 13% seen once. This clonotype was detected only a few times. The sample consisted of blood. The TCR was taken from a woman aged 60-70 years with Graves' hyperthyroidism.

CDR3 sequence: CASIDRGGNTIYF. The DNA for the CDR3 is TGTGCCAGCATTGACAGGGGTGGAAACACCATATATTTT. The chain uses TRBV6-2 or TRBV6-3 and TRBJ1-3, with 8 bases matching TRBD1. Germline CDR1 MNHEY, CDR2 SVGEGT. V trimming: 7 bases; J trimming: 3 bases; junction bases outside the gene matches: 2. The CDR3 is made up of 13 amino acids.